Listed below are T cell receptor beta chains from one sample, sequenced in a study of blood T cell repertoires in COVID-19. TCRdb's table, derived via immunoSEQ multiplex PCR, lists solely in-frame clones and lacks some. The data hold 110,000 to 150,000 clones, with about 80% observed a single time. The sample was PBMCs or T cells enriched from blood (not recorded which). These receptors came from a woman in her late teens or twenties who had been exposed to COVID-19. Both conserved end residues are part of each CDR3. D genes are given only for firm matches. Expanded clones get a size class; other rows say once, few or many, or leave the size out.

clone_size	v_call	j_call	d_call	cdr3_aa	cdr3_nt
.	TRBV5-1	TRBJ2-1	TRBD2	CASSSLASSYNEQFF	TGCGCCAGCAGCTCACTAGCGAGCTCCTACAATGAGCAGTTCTTC
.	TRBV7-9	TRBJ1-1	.	CASSPQGVTEAFF	TGTGCCAGCAGCCCACAGGGAGTCACTGAAGCTTTCTTT
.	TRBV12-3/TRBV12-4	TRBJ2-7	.	CASSPRGIHEQYF	TGTGCCAGCAGTCCGCGAGGGATCCACGAGCAGTACTTC
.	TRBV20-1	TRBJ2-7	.	CSARSYEQYF	TGCAGTGCCCGCTCCTACGAGCAGTACTTC
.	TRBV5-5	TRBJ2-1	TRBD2	CASSLGIRLAGDEQFF	TGTGCCAGCAGCTTGGGTATTCGGCTAGCGGGAGATGAGCAGTTCTTC
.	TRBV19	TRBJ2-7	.	CASQAPERSYEQYF	TGTGCCAGCCAAGCCCCGGAGCGCTCCTACGAGCAGTACTTC
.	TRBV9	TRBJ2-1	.	CASSAQGRLFF	TGTGCCAGCAGCGCACAGGGTCGTCTGTTCTTC
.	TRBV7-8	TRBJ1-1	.	CASSFLGASTEAFF	TGTGCCAGCAGTTTTTTAGGGGCGAGCACTGAAGCTTTCTTT
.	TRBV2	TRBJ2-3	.	CASQRTVTDTQYF	TGTGCCAGCCAACGGACTGTTACAGATACGCAGTATTTT
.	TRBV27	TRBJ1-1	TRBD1	CASSLGTGVRTEAFF	TGTGCCAGCAGTTTAGGGACAGGGGTAAGGACTGAAGCTTTCTTT
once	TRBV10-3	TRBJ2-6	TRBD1	CAISPGTGAPGANVLTF	TGTGCCATCAGCCCCGGGACAGGGGCCCCTGGGGCCAACGTCCTGACTTTC
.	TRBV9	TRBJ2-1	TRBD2	CASSAGAGVYEQFF	TGTGCCAGCAGCGCAGGAGCGGGAGTGTATGAGCAGTTCTTC
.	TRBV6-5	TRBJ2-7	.	CASSYSSNEQYF	TGTGCCAGCAGTTACTCTAGCAACGAGCAGTACTTC
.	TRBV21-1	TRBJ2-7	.	CASSNEGDRAPGEQYF	TGTGCCAGCAGCAACGAAGGTGACAGGGCCCCCGGCGAGCAGTACTTC
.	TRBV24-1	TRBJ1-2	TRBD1	CATPGTGDSNYGYTF	TGTGCCACCCCCGGGACAGGCGACTCTAACTATGGCTACACCTTC
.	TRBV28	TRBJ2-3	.	CASIPGPGQTRTDTQYF	TGTGCCAGCATCCCCGGACCAGGACAGACCCGCACAGATACGCAGTATTTT
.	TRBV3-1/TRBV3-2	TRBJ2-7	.	CASSQVDSSYEQYF	TGTGCCAGCAGCCAAGTGGACAGCTCCTACGAGCAGTACTTC
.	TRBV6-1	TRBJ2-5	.	CASSEMPEAQYF	TGTGCCAGCAGTGAGATGCCAGAGGCCCAGTACTTC
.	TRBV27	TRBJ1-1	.	CASSLGGSGGQYPEAFF	TGTGCCAGCAGTTTAGGGGGGTCGGGGGGCCAGTACCCTGAAGCTTTCTTT
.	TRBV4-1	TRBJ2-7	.	CASSQDLAGGSYEQYF	TGCGCCAGCAGCCAAGATCTGGCAGGAGGCTCCTACGAGCAGTACTTC
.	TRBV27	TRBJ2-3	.	CASSLSRVRTDTQYF	TGTGCCAGCAGTTTAAGCCGGGTCCGGACAGATACGCAGTATTTT
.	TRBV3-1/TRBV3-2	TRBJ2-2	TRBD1	CASSQASWDRAGELFF	TGTGCCAGCAGCCAAGCAAGTTGGGACAGGGCCGGGGAGCTGTTTTTT
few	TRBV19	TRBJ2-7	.	CASSIAATSLHSSYEQYF	TGTGCCAGTAGTATAGCCGCTACTAGCCTCCACAGCTCCTACGAGCAGTACTTC
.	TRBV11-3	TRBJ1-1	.	CASSLAGSVNTEAFF	TGTGCCAGCAGCTTAGCCGGGAGCGTCAACACTGAAGCTTTCTTT
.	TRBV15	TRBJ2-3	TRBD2	CATSRDLAGGSTSTDTQYF	TGTGCCACCAGCAGGGACCTAGCGGGAGGATCCACTAGCACAGATACGCAGTATTTT
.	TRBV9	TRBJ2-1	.	CASSVEAGTYNEQFF	TGTGCCAGCAGCGTAGAGGCAGGGACCTACAATGAGCAGTTCTTC
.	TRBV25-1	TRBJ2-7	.	CASSDEGHIEQYF	TGTGCCAGCAGTGATGAGGGCCACATCGAGCAGTACTTC
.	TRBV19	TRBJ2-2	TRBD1	CASRPGQGQAGELFF	TGTGCCAGTAGACCGGGACAGGGTCAGGCCGGGGAGCTGTTTTTT
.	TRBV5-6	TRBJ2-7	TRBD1	CASSSSGTESYEQYF	TGTGCCAGCAGCTCCTCCGGGACAGAATCCTACGAGCAGTACTTC
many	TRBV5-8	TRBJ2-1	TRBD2	CASSPGTTYNEQFF	TGTGCCAGCAGTCCCGGGACTACCTACAATGAGCAGTTCTTC
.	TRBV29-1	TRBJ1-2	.	CSVEIGRVYGYTF	TGCAGCGTTGAAATTGGGCGCGTCTATGGCTACACCTTC
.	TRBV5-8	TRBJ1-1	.	CASTLRTKGEAFF	TGTGCCAGCACCCTACGGACAAAGGGGGAGGCTTTCTTT
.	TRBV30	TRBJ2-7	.	CAWSVSGNEQYF	TGTGCCTGGAGTGTATCGGGAAACGAGCAGTACTTC
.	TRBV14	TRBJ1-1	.	CASSRGGLMNTEAFF	TGTGCCAGCAGCCGAGGAGGGCTCATGAACACTGAAGCTTTCTTT